This is a list of T cell receptor beta chains from one sample in a study of long-term antiretroviral therapy in people with HIV. Sequencing was performed with immunoSEQ multiplex PCR; in TCRdb, only in-frame clones are kept and a portion is missing. The table records 30,000 to 50,000 clones, roughly 90% of them present only once. This sample comprised unsorted PBMCs, obtained 1.2 years after starting antiretroviral therapy. The origin of the receptors is a woman between 45 and 65 years old with HIV. Each CDR3 is given with its conserved first and last residue. The D gene is left open where the match is weak. Rows may omit the clone size; those that give it use once, few, many or a size class.

>TRBJ1-2|-|TRBV21-1|-
CARGRRRGFCGYTF
TGTGCCAGGGGGAGGAGACGCGGATTCTGCGGCTACACCTTC
>TRBJ1-2|-|TRBV30|-
CAWRAWGRAYGYTF
TGTGCCTGGAGAGCGTGGGGGCGGGCCTATGGCTACACCTTC
>TRBJ2-1|-|TRBV4-3|-
CASSQDRQLYNEQFF
TGCGCCAGCAGCCAAGATAGACAGTTATACAATGAGCAGTTCTTC
>TRBJ2-5|-|TRBV9|TRBD2
CASAGSGGYQETQYF
TGTGCCAGCGCTGGTAGCGGGGGGTACCAAGAGACCCAGTACTTC
>TRBJ1-1|-|TRBV6-1|TRBD1
CASGTGVQSNTEAFF
TGTGCCAGTGGGACAGGGGTACAATCGAACACTGAAGCTTTCTTT
>TRBJ2-1|-|TRBV11-3|TRBD2
CASSYGLAGGIYEQFF
TGTGCCAGCAGCTACGGACTAGCGGGGGGGATATATGAGCAGTTCTTC
>TRBJ1-6|once|TRBV14|TRBD1
CASSPDRGYNSPLHF
TGTGCCAGCAGCCCGGACAGGGGATATAATTCACCCCTCCACTTT
>TRBJ1-4|-|TRBV10-2|-
CASSDDKGIRGEKLFF
TGCGCCAGCAGTGATGATAAGGGAATCCGAGGTGAAAAACTGTTTTTT
>TRBJ1-4|-|TRBV5-1|-
CASSTDGTNEKLFF
TGCGCCAGCAGCACCGACGGGACTAATGAAAAACTGTTTTTT
>TRBJ2-3|-|TRBV9|TRBD2
CASSVESRGGVTDTQYF
TGTGCCAGCAGCGTAGAGTCCCGGGGGGGGGTTACAGATACGCAGTATTTT
>TRBJ2-1|-|TRBV5-4|TRBD2
CASSLKAGVAYNEQFF
TGTGCCAGCAGCTTAAAAGCGGGGGTAGCCTACAATGAGCAGTTCTTC
>TRBJ1-1|once|TRBV19|-
CASNQGGLNTEAFF
TGTGCCAGTAATCAAGGGGGGTTGAACACTGAAGCTTTCTTT
>TRBJ1-1|once|TRBV10-3|-
CAISLQVNTEAFF
TGTGCCATCAGCCTACAGGTGAACACTGAAGCTTTCTTT
>TRBJ1-4|-|TRBV5-6|-
CASSQALDMDEKLFF
TGTGCCAGCAGCCAGGCGCTGGACATGGACGAAAAACTGTTTTTT
>TRBJ1-4|-|TRBV25-1|TRBD1
CASKGDRAEKLFF
TGTGCCAGCAAAGGGGACAGGGCGGAAAAACTGTTTTTT
>TRBJ1-6|-|TRBV6-5|-
CASSRGNRDSPLHF
TGTGCCAGCAGTAGGGGGAATAGAGATTCACCCCTCCACTTT
>TRBJ2-7|few|TRBV4-2|-
CASSQDAYEQYF
TGTGCCAGCAGCCAAGACGCCTACGAGCAGTACTTC
>TRBJ2-1|-|TRBV6-6|-
CASGFGEQFF
TGTGCCAGCGGTTTCGGTGAGCAGTTCTTC
>TRBJ1-1|-|TRBV27|TRBD1
CASSKRDRGLMGAFF
TGTGCCAGCAGTAAAAGGGACAGGGGGCTTATGGGGGCTTTCTTT
>TRBJ2-5|-|TRBV27|-
CASSLSKAQETQYF
TGTGCCAGCAGTTTATCGAAGGCCCAAGAGACCCAGTACTTC
>TRBJ2-3|once|TRBV11-2|TRBD1
CASSLDGTGQGDTQYF
TGTGCCAGCAGCTTAGATGGGACAGGCCAAGGGGATACGCAGTATTTT
>TRBJ1-6|few|TRBV19|-
CASSIGTRDSPLHF
TGTGCCAGTAGTATAGGGACTAGAGATTCACCCCTCCACTTT